The clone carrying this TCR beta chain was detected only a few times. Antigen unknown. The source of the sample is a study of OX40 agonist ivuxolimab in advanced cancers. Study at large: Patients were treated with ivuxolimab, an agonistic anti-OX40 (CD134) antibody. Ivuxolimab, which patients received intravenously every 2 weeks, was dosed at 0.01 to 10 mg/kg. Points from the study as a whole: The CD4+ and CD8+ T cells in the blood had expanded clonally by week 6 at 0.1 to 3.0 mg/kg. CD8+ T cells (on average) carried more expanded clones than CD4+ T cells.

Losses at the gene ends were 6 bases for V and 6 bases for J; bases not matched to a gene: 5. CDR1 and CDR2 from the germline V gene are ENHRY and SYGVKD. The CDR3 extends over 13 amino acids. Sequenced by immunoSEQ multiplex PCR; TCRdb stores in-frame clones only, minus some. The sample includes around 80,000 clones, more than 80% seen only once; the top ten take 0.4% to 0.5%. This sample comprised CD4+ or CD8+ T cells sorted from blood, obtained in a trial of the OX40 agonist ivuxolimab. The TCR comes from an adult with an advanced solid tumor such as melanoma, head and neck, liver or kidney cancer. The chain is built from TRBV10-3 and TRBJ1-2; 9 bases fit TRBD1. The DNA of the CDR3 is TGTGCCATCAGCCCAACAGGGGGCGATGGCTACACCTTC. The encoded protein is CAISPTGGDGYTF.